This entry describes one T cell receptor beta chain. This CDR3 is also generated by other DNA sequences in the sample. The length of the CDR3 is 15 residues. CDR1 is SGHNT, CDR2 YYREEE, per germline (reference sequence). V shed 4 bases and J shed 0 bases, with 11 bases lying between them. This sample is part of a study of T cell changes during pregnancy in multiple sclerosis. Assay: immunoSEQ multiplex PCR; the TCRdb copy retains only in-frame clones and omits some. This repertoire shows some 56,000 clones, roughly nine tenths found once; its top ten account for roughly 2.7%. The receptor was isolated from a female donor in good health, enrolled as a control in a pregnancy study. The chain has TRBV5-4 and TRBJ2-1; the D is unclear. Specimen: peripheral blood, collected in the third trimester of pregnancy. In nucleotides, the CDR3 is TGTGCCAGCAGCCTGGAACATAACTCCTACAATGAGCAGTTCTTC. Amino acids: CASSLEHNSYNEQFF.